This T cell receptor (beta chain) was captured in a study of control samples from healthy donors and cancer patients (dated by TCRdb to 2020 to 2021). Taken from the germline V gene, the CDR1 and CDR2 loops are SGDLS and YYNGEE. V is shortened by 4 bases, J by 4 bases, and the region joining them spans 15 bases. The CDR3 numbers 14 residues from cysteine through phenylalanine. Just the 42-base CDR3 DNA is kept, in frame starting at base 1. Worth noting for this clone: Its antigen remains unidentified. Qualities for individual bases were not recorded, and no much larger clone is one base off.

Library prep was done by the immunoSEQ multiplex PCR assay. Drawn from immuneACCESS, this table holds only the in-frame rearrangements with V and J called that TCRdb kept. Clones are partly lost; checked studies trace under half to an unresolved V gene and leave the rest unexplained. The sample table contains about 65,000 clones; only one count was recorded for about nine tenths of them. The ten largest clones add up to around 1.2% of the sample. The V and J segments used are TRBV9 and TRBJ2-7, with a tentative D gene TRBD1 over 6 matching bases. The receptor comes from a woman aged 45-60 years with colorectal cancer. The sample was PBMCs. The DNA sequence is TGTGCCAGCAGCCCTACCAACCAGGGGTACGAGCAGTACTTC. This is translated as CASSPTNQGYEQYF.